These T cell receptor beta chains were read from a single sample in a study of control samples from healthy donors and cancer patients. Repertoires were generated with immunoSEQ multiplex PCR, while TCRdb's copy carries only in-frame clones and drops some. Among approximately 100,000 clones listed, roughly 84% were seen once. The sample taken for sequencing was blood. These receptor sequences come from a woman between 35 and 50 years old in good health. Each CDR3 is given with its conserved first and last residue. The D gene is left open where the match is weak. Some rows have no size entry. The others give once, few or many, or a class for an expanded clone.

J gene: TRBJ1-5
clone size: few
V gene: TRBV18
D gene: NA
CDR3 protein: CASSPPGGGHQHF
CDR3 DNA: TGTGCCAGCTCACCACCGGGTGGAGGGCATCAGCATTTT

J gene: TRBJ2-2
clone size: NA
V gene: TRBV19
D gene: NA
CDR3 protein: CASSLGDGELFF
CDR3 DNA: TGTGCCAGTAGTCTTGGGGACGGGGAGCTGTTTTTT

J gene: TRBJ2-3
clone size: NA
V gene: TRBV5-4
D gene: NA
CDR3 protein: CASSFSGGDTQYF
CDR3 DNA: TGTGCCAGCAGTTTTAGCGGAGGGGATACGCAGTATTTT

J gene: TRBJ2-3
clone size: NA
V gene: TRBV27
D gene: TRBD1
CDR3 protein: CASSPRTGGTDTQYF
CDR3 DNA: TGTGCCAGCAGTCCCCGGACAGGGGGCACAGATACGCAGTATTTT

J gene: TRBJ1-1
clone size: NA
V gene: TRBV18
D gene: TRBD1
CDR3 protein: CASSPPGTENTEAFF
CDR3 DNA: TGTGCCAGCTCTCCTCCCGGGACAGAGAACACTGAAGCTTTCTTT

J gene: TRBJ2-1
clone size: NA
V gene: TRBV12-5
D gene: TRBD2
CDR3 protein: CASGPSREAGDYNEQFF
CDR3 DNA: TGTGCTAGTGGTCCATCCCGAGAGGCGGGGGACTACAATGAGCAGTTCTTC

J gene: TRBJ1-2
clone size: NA
V gene: TRBV15
D gene: TRBD1
CDR3 protein: CATSRATGGEDGYTF
CDR3 DNA: TGTGCCACCAGCAGGGCTACAGGGGGCGAGGATGGCTACACCTTC

J gene: TRBJ1-5
clone size: once
V gene: TRBV3-1/TRBV3-2
D gene: NA
CDR3 protein: CASSQLGQPQHF
CDR3 DNA: TGTGCCAGCAGCCAATTAGGTCAGCCCCAGCATTTT

J gene: TRBJ2-4
clone size: NA
V gene: TRBV9
D gene: NA
CDR3 protein: CASSVGRQGSNIQYF
CDR3 DNA: TGTGCCAGCAGCGTGGGGAGGCAGGGGTCGAACATTCAGTACTTC

J gene: TRBJ2-3
clone size: NA
V gene: TRBV29-1
D gene: NA
CDR3 protein: CSVEGDSLSTDTQYF
CDR3 DNA: TGCAGCGTTGAAGGTGATAGTCTTAGCACAGATACGCAGTATTTT

J gene: TRBJ2-7
clone size: once
V gene: TRBV7-9
D gene: NA
CDR3 protein: CASSPGNYEQYF
CDR3 DNA: TGTGCCAGCAGCCCCGGGAACTACGAGCAGTACTTC

J gene: TRBJ1-2
clone size: NA
V gene: TRBV15
D gene: NA
CDR3 protein: CATSRAGGGYGYTF
CDR3 DNA: TGTGCCACCAGCAGAGCGGGTGGGGGCTACGGCTACACCTTC

J gene: TRBJ1-1
clone size: NA
V gene: TRBV30
D gene: NA
CDR3 protein: CAWGQGNTEAFF
CDR3 DNA: TGTGCCTGGGGTCAGGGGAACACTGAAGCTTTCTTT

J gene: TRBJ1-2
clone size: NA
V gene: TRBV19
D gene: NA
CDR3 protein: CASRQDRNYGYTF
CDR3 DNA: TGTGCCAGTAGGCAGGACAGAAACTATGGCTACACCTTC

J gene: TRBJ2-7
clone size: once
V gene: TRBV12-5
D gene: NA
CDR3 protein: CASGTGLFYEQYF
CDR3 DNA: TGTGCTAGTGGGACCGGCCTATTCTACGAGCAGTACTTC

J gene: TRBJ2-7
clone size: NA
V gene: TRBV25-1
D gene: NA
CDR3 protein: CASSSWGLYEQYF
CDR3 DNA: TGTGCCAGCAGCTCATGGGGCCTTTACGAGCAGTACTTC

J gene: TRBJ1-2
clone size: NA
V gene: TRBV6-1
D gene: TRBD1
CDR3 protein: CASSATGQGNSAGYTF
CDR3 DNA: TGTGCCAGCAGTGCTACGGGACAGGGGAATTCCGCTGGCTACACCTTC

J gene: TRBJ2-3
clone size: NA
V gene: TRBV6-2/TRBV6-3
D gene: TRBD2
CDR3 protein: CASSLVGLSTDTQYF
CDR3 DNA: TGTGCCAGCAGTTTGGTGGGACTAAGCACAGATACGCAGTATTTT

J gene: TRBJ1-1
clone size: NA
V gene: TRBV6-5
D gene: NA
CDR3 protein: CASGGPGHSNTEAFF
CDR3 DNA: TGTGCCAGCGGGGGTCCGGGACACTCGAACACTGAAGCTTTCTTT

J gene: TRBJ2-2
clone size: NA
V gene: TRBV6-5
D gene: NA
CDR3 protein: CASSRASYTGELFF
CDR3 DNA: TGTGCCAGCAGTAGGGCCAGTTACACCGGGGAGCTGTTTTTT